What follows are 26 T cell receptor beta chains derived from one specimen sequenced in a study of blood T cell repertoires in COVID-19. Clones were read by immunoSEQ multiplex PCR, and TCRdb kept only the in-frame ones, dropping some. This sample has approximately 110,000 clones, with about 83% found just once. The specimen was peripheral blood. These receptors all come from a human donor in a cohort sampled during active COVID-19.

The chain recombines TRBV3-1 (or the pseudogene TRBV3-2) with TRBJ2-7, with D hard to call. The CDR3 totals 12 residues. Germline V gene data show CDR1 as LGHDT and CDR2 as YNNKEL (reference sequence). Trimming shortened V by 4 bases and J by 7 bases, and 11 bases separated the two germline ends. In DNA, the CDR3 is TGTGCCAGCAGCCCCCAATCTCGGGAGCAGTACTTC. Translating it yields CASSPQSREQYF.

This chain joins TRBV5-5 and TRBJ2-3, with TRBD1 as a possible D gene (6 bases). The CDR3 totals 14 residues. The V end was cut by 4 bases, the J end by 1 base, with 10 bases between. The V gene's germline CDR1 is SGHKS and CDR2 YYEKEE (reference sequence). The DNA for the CDR3 is TGTGCCAGCAGCCGGGACATACGCACAGATACGCAGTATTTT. Translation: CASSRDIRTDTQYF.

The rearrangement joins TRBV4-2 to TRBJ2-4; TRBD2 is a possible D gene (6 bases). CDR3 size: 16 residues. Germline CDR1 LGHNA, CDR2 YNFKEQ. V lost 1 base and J lost 1, with 11 bases in between. This CDR3 is CASSQAGSGAKNIQYF. CDR3 DNA: TGTGCCAGCAGCCAAGCCGGGAGTGGGGCCAAAAACATTCAGTACTTC.

This chain connects TRBV15 to TRBJ2-7, with 7 bases lining up with TRBD2. Germline trimming cut 4 bases from V and 2 bases from J; bases unmatched to any gene: 5. The CDR3 spans 14 residues. The V gene's germline CDR1 is LNHNV and CDR2 YYDKDF (reference sequence). The CDR3 bases are TGTGCCACCAGCACAGGACTAGTTCCCTACGAGCAGTACTTC. As protein: CATSTGLVPYEQYF.

About this clone: Other DNA variants within this sample encode the same CDR3. The gene calls are TRBV27 and TRBJ1-5; tentative D call: TRBD1 (6 bases). This CDR3 has 15 amino acids. V gave up 6 bases and J gave up 1 base, with 13 bases separating them. Germline values: CDR1 MNHEY, CDR2 SMNVEV (reference sequence). CDR3 DNA: TGTGCCAGCAGGGTCGGGCAGGGGAGCAATCAGCCCCAGCATTTT. Its protein product is CASRVGQGSNQPQHF.

This chain uses TRBV7-6 with TRBJ2-3; 13 bases fit TRBD2. The germline gives CDR1 SGHVS, CDR2 FNYEAQ. The V segment lost 3 bases and the J segment 4 bases; nucleotides outside the gene matches: 4. CDR3 length equals 16 residues. In DNA form, the CDR3 reads TGTGCCAGCAGCTTCTCGGGACTAGCGGGATCAGATACGCAGTATTTT. This sequence encodes CASSFSGLAGSDTQYF.

This clone came up once. The chain uses TRBV27 and TRBJ1-5; TRBD1 matches 7 bases. The trim removed 6 bases at V and 2 bases at J, leaving 7 bases unmatched. Germline V gene data show CDR1 as MNHEY and CDR2 as SMNVEV (reference sequence). The CDR3 loop spans 15 amino acids. In nucleotides, the CDR3 is TGTGCCAGCAGCGATAGGGGGCTCGGCAATCAGCCCCAGCATTTT. This encodes CASSDRGLGNQPQHF.

As to this clone: A junction boundary mismatches the germline segment, possibly from a read error. The chain is built from TRBV7-7 and TRBJ2-3; D perhaps matches TRBD2 (6 bases). The CDR3 contains 14 residues. Per germline, CDR1 SSHAT and CDR2 FNYEAQ (reference sequence). CDR3 nucleotides: TGTGCTAGCAGCTTAACGGGAGTCGCAGATACGCAGTATTTT. Amino acids: CASSLTGVADTQYF.

This rearrangement joins TRBV5-1 to TRBJ2-2; 11 positions match TRBD2. V lost 4 bases, J lost 3 bases, and 2 bases stayed unmatched. Germline V gives CDR1 SGHRS, CDR2 YFSETQ. CDR3 length equals 15 residues. The CDR3: CASSQGLADTGELFF. CDR3 coding DNA: TGCGCCAGCAGCCAGGGACTAGCGGACACCGGGGAGCTGTTTTTT.

This chain joins TRBV30 and TRBJ2-1, with TRBD2 identical over 11 bases. Germline loops: CDR1 GTSNPN, CDR2 SVGIG (reference sequence). The CDR3 loop spans 16 amino acids. V shed 0 bases and J 10 bases; nucleotides not matched to a gene: 11. The CDR3 reads CAWSVFTSGSKNEQFF. The CDR3 DNA reads TGTGCCTGGAGTGTATTCACTAGCGGGAGTAAGAACGAGCAGTTCTTC.

This rearrangement joins TRBV19 to TRBJ2-1; 15 nucleotides align to TRBD2. From germline, CDR1 is LNHDA and CDR2 SQIVND (reference sequence). The V segment lost 7 bases and the J segment 1 base; nucleotides outside the gene matches: 8. There are 18 residues in the CDR3. CDR3 DNA: TGTGCCAGTACCCCCGGACTAGCGGGAGGGTGGTCCTACAATGAGCAGTTCTTC. Its protein is CASTPGLAGGWSYNEQFF. Variable domain in full (rest from reference TRBV19 and TRBJ2-1): DGGITQSPKYLFRKEGQNVTLSCEQNLNHDAMYWYRQDPGQGLRLIYYSQIVNDFQKGDIAEGYSVSREKKESFPLTVTSAQKNPTAFYLCASTPGLAGGWSYNEQFFGPGTRLTVL.

The chain couples TRBV9 to TRBJ1-6, with a possible D match to TRBD1 (5 bases). The CDR3 consists of 14 residues. CDR1 is SGDLS, CDR2 YYNGEE, per germline. Trimming left V 1 base short and J 8 bases short, with 10 bases between. The CDR3 region has the DNA TGTGCCAGCAGCGTATCGGGCAGGGATTCACCCCTCCACTTT. As protein: CASSVSGRDSPLHF.

This sequence joins TRBV11-2 and TRBJ2-7, with TRBD1 matching over 8 bases. CDR1 SGHAT and CDR2 FQNNGV come from the germline V gene. Losses at the gene ends were 1 base for V and 2 bases for J; bases not matched to a gene: 13. CDR3 length: 18 residues. CDR3 region: CASSLAYSQGALTYEQYF. CDR3 DNA sequence: TGTGCCAGCAGCTTAGCCTATTCCCAGGGGGCCCTAACCTACGAGCAGTACTTC.

Regarding this clone: Other DNA sequences in the same sample also yield this CDR3. The V and J genes are TRBV2 and TRBJ2-5; D unresolved. The CDR3 totals 11 residues. The germline gives CDR1 SNHLY, CDR2 FYNNEI. Trimming took 8 bases from V and 5 from J, leaving 9 bases between them. The CDR3 here is CASRARETQYF. As DNA, the CDR3 is TGTGCCAGCCGAGCACGGGAGACCCAGTACTTC.

The rearrangement links TRBV18 to TRBJ2-7; 12 nucleotides match TRBD2. The V gene end was trimmed by 5 bases and the J gene end by 3 bases; junction bases not matched to a gene: 17. The germline CDR1 and CDR2 sequences are KGHSH and LQKENI. The CDR3 covers 19 residues. The CDR3 sequence: CASSATGTSGPADYYEQYF. In nucleotides, the CDR3 is TGTGCCAGCTCAGCCACCGGGACTAGCGGGCCGGCGGACTACTACGAGCAGTACTTC. Together with reference TRBV18 and TRBJ2-7, the CDR3 gives the full variable domain: NAGVMQNPRHLVRRRGQEARLRCSPMKGHSHVYWYRQLPEEGLKFMVYLQKENIIDESGMPKERFSAEFPKEGPSILRIQQVVRGDSAAYFCASSATGTSGPADYYEQYFGPGTRLTVT.

J is TRBJ2-4 and V is TRBV5-1; TRBD1 matches 10 bases. The germline V gene has CDR1 SGHRS and CDR2 YFSETQ. The V segment lost 4 bases and the J segment 6 bases; nucleotides outside the gene matches: 10. The CDR3 length is 16 residues. Here the CDR3 reads CASSPGTGAIGNIQYF. DNA for the CDR3: TGCGCCAGCAGCCCCGGGACAGGGGCGATTGGAAACATTCAGTACTTC.

The rearrangement joins TRBV15 to TRBJ1-3; D remains ambiguous. V lost 3 bases and J 4 bases, leaving 13 bases between the germline ends. The V gene's germline CDR1 is LNHNV and CDR2 YYDKDF (reference sequence). The length of the CDR3 is 15 residues. Here the CDR3 reads CATSSLLEHGNTIYF. CDR3 sequence (DNA): TGTGCCACCAGCAGCCTCCTTGAGCACGGAAACACCATATATTTT.

DNA for the CDR3: TGTGCCAGCAGCGAATTTAACAGAGCCTACGAGCAGTACTTC. It translates to CASSEFNRAYEQYF. The chain combines TRBV6-2 or TRBV6-3 with TRBJ2-7; D uncertain. This CDR3 region has 14 residues. Germline CDR1 is MNHEY and CDR2 is SVGEGT. Trimming stripped 6 bases from V and 2 bases from J, with 14 bases between.

V is TRBV7-8 and J is TRBJ1-1, with D possibly matching TRBD1 (5 bases). The CDR3 totals 14 residues. The V gene's germline CDR1 is SGHVS and CDR2 FQNEAQ. The germline V and J ends were trimmed by 5 bases and 3 bases, with 13 bases remaining between them. The chain's CDR3 is CASSSVQEYTEAFF. CDR3 in DNA: TGTGCCAGCAGCAGCGTACAGGAGTACACTGAAGCTTTCTTT.

The chain carries TRBV24-1 and TRBJ2-1; 8 bases align to TRBD2. This CDR3 has 15 amino acids. The ends lost 7 bases at V and 0 bases at J; junction bases unmatched: 4. CDR1 KGHDR and CDR2 SFDVKD come from the germline V gene. In DNA form, the CDR3 reads TGTGCCACCAGGGGGGCGGGGGGCTCCTACAATGAGCAGTTCTTC. Amino acid sequence: CATRGAGGSYNEQFF.

As DNA, the CDR3 is TGTGCCAGCAGCGCGACTAGCGGGGCTAACAATGAGCAGTTCTTC. Amino acid sequence: CASSATSGANNEQFF. The chain combines TRBV7-3 with TRBJ2-1; 11 nucleotides line up with TRBD2. The CDR3 extends over 15 amino acids. CDR1 SGHTA and CDR2 FQGTGA come from the germline V gene. V shed 5 bases, J shed 5 bases, and the junction held 5 bases outside the gene matches.

This sequence joins TRBV5-1 and TRBJ2-7; TRBD2 matches 9 bases. The V gene's germline CDR1 is SGHRS and CDR2 YFSETQ. The V gene end was trimmed by 4 bases and the J gene end by 6 bases; junction bases not matched to a gene: 8. The CDR3 covers 14 residues. The CDR3 bases are TGCGCCAGCAGCGACCTAGCGGGAAGGGGCGAGCAGTACTTC. It specifies CASSDLAGRGEQYF.

The rearrangement joins TRBV4-1 to TRBJ2-1; D remains unclear. Trimming pared 0 bases from V and 13 bases from J, leaving 7 bases between. The germline V gene has CDR1 MGHRA and CDR2 YSYEKL. This CDR3 contains 11 residues. The CDR3 loop is CASSQDLGQFF. The CDR3 DNA follows: TGCGCCAGCAGCCAAGATCTAGGTCAGTTCTTC.

The chain carries TRBV5-1 and TRBJ2-6; D might be TRBD2 (5 bases). Trimming left V 5 bases short and J 2 bases short, with 11 bases between. The CDR3 spans 15 residues. Germline CDR1 reads SGHRS; CDR2 reads YFSETQ. The DNA of the CDR3 is TGCGCCAGCAGAGGACGGGAAGCTGGGGCCAACGTCCTGACTTTC. Amino acids: CASRGREAGANVLTF.

J is TRBJ2-2 and V is TRBV7-2; maybe TRBD2 (5 bases). The V gene's germline CDR1 is SGHTA and CDR2 FQGNSA. CDR3 length: 15 amino acids. V lost 0 bases and J 4 bases, leaving 9 bases between the germline ends. CDR3: CASSLASGITGELFF. The CDR3 DNA reads as TGTGCCAGCAGCTTAGCTTCGGGAATCACCGGGGAGCTGTTTTTT.

This chain connects TRBV7-2 to TRBJ2-1; TRBD2 is a possible D gene (6 bases). This CDR3 comprises 14 residues. Trimming stripped 3 bases from V and 3 bases from J, with 9 bases between. Germline values: CDR1 SGHTA, CDR2 FQGNSA. CDR3 amino acids: CASSFPGVYNEQFF. For the CDR3, the DNA is TGTGCCAGCAGCTTCCCGGGAGTCTACAATGAGCAGTTCTTC.